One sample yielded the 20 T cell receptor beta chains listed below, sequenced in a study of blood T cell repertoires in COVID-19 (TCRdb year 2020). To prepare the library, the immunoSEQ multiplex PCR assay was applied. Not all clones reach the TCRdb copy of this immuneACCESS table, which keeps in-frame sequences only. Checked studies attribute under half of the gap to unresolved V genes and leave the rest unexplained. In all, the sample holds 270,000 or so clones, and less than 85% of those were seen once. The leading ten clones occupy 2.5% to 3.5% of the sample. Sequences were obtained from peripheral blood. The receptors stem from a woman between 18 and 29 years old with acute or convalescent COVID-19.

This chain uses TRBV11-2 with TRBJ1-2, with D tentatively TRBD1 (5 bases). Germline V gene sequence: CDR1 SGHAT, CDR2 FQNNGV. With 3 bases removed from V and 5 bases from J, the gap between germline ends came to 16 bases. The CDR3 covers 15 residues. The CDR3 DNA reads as TGTGCCAGCAGCTTGGGCCCCCAGGGTACTTATGGCTACACCTTC. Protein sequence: CASSLGPQGTYGYTF. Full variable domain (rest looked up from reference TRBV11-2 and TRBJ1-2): EAGVAQSPRYKIIEKRQSVAFWCNPISGHATLYWYQQILGQGPKLLIQFQNNGVVDDSQLPKDRFSAERLKGVDSTLKIQPAKLEDSAVYLCASSLGPQGTYGYTFGSGTRLTVV.

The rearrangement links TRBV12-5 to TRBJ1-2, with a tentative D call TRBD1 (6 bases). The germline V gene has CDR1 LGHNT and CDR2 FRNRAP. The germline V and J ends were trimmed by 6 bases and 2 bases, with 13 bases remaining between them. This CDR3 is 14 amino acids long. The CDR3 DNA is TGTGCTAGTGGCCTAGAGGGGGACAACTATGGCTACACCTTC. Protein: CASGLEGDNYGYTF.

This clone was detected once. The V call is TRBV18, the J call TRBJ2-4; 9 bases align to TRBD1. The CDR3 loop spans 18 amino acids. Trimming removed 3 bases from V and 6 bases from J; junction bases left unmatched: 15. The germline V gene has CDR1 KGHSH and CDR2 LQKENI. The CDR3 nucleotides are TGTGCCAGCTCACCGATCCCGGGACAGGGCACGGGTGGAAACATTCAGTACTTC. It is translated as CASSPIPGQGTGGNIQYF. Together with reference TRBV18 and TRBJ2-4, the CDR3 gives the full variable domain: NAGVMQNPRHLVRRRGQEARLRCSPMKGHSHVYWYRQLPEEGLKFMVYLQKENIIDESGMPKERFSAEFPKEGPSILRIQQVVRGDSAAYFCASSPIPGQGTGGNIQYFGAGTRLSVL.

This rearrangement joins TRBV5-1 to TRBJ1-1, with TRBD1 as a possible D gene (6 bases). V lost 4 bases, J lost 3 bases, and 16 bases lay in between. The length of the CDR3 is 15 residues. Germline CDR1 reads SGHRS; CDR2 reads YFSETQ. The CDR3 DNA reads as TGCGCCAGCAGCCCGAGTCAGGGGCGCGACACTGAAGCTTTCTTT. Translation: CASSPSQGRDTEAFF. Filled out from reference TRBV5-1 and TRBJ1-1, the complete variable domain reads KAGVTQTPRYLIKTRGQQVTLSCSPISGHRSVSWYQQTPGQGLQFLFEYFSETQRNKGNFPGRFSGRQFSNSRSEMNVSTLELGDSALYLCASSPSQGRDTEAFFGQGTRLTVV.

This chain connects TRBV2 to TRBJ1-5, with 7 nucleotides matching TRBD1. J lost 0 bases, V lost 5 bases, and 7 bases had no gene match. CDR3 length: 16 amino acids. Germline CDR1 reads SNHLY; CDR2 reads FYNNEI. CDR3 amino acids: CASSKYGTASNQPQHF. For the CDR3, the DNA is TGTGCCAGCAGTAAATATGGGACAGCTAGCAATCAGCCCCAGCATTTT.

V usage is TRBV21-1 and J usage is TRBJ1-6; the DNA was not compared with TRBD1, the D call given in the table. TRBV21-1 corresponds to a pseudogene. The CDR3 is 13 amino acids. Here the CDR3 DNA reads TGTGCCAGCAGCACACACAGGGTTTCACCCCTCCACTTT. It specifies CASSTHRVSPLHF.

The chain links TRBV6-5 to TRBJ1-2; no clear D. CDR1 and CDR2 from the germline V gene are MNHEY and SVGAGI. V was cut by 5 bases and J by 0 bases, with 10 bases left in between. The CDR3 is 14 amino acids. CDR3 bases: TGTGCCAGCAGTCCGGGGTCCCCTAACTATGGCTACACCTTC. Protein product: CASSPGSPNYGYTF.

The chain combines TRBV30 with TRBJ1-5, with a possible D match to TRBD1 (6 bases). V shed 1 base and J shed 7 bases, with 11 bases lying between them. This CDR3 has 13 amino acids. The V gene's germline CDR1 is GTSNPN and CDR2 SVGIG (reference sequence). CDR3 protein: CAWSGGGVQPQHF. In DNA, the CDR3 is TGTGCCTGGAGTGGAGGGGGGGTCCAGCCCCAGCATTTT.

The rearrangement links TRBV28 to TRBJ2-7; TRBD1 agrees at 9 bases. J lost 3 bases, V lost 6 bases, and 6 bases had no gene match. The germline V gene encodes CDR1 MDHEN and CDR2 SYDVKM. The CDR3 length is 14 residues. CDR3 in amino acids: CASRAGTGHYEQYF. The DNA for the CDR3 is TGTGCCAGCAGGGCTGGGACAGGGCACTACGAGCAGTACTTC.

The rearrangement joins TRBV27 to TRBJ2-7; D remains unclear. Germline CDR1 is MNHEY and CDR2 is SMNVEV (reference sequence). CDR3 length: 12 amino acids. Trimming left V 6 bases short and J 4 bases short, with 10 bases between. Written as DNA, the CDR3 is TGTGCCAGCAGCCCACATAAGTACGAGCAGTACTTC. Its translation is CASSPHKYEQYF.

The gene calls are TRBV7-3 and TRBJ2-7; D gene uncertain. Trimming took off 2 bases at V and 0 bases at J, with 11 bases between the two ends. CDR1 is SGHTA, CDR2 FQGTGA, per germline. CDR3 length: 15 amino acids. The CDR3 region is CASSLSAVNSYEQYF. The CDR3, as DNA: TGTGCCAGCAGCTTATCGGCGGTGAACTCCTACGAGCAGTACTTC. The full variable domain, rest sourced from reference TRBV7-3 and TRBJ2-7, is GAGVSQTPSNKVTEKGKYVELRCDPISGHTALYWYRQSLGQGPEFLIYFQGTGAADDSGLPNDRFFAVRPEGSVSTLKIQRTERGDSAVYLCASSLSAVNSYEQYFGPGTRLTVT.

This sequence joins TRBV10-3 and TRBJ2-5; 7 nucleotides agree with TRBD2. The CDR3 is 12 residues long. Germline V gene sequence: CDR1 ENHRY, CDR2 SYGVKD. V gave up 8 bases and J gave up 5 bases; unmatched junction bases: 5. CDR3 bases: TGTGCCATCGCGAGGGGAGGGGAGACCCAGTACTTC. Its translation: CAIARGGETQYF.

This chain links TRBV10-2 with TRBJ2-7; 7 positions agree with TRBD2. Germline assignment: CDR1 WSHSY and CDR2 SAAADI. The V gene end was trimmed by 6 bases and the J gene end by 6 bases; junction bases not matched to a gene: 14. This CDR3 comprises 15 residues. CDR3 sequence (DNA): TGCGCCAGCAGCCCGGGAATTACTAGCGTTATCGAGCAGTACTTC. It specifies CASSPGITSVIEQYF.

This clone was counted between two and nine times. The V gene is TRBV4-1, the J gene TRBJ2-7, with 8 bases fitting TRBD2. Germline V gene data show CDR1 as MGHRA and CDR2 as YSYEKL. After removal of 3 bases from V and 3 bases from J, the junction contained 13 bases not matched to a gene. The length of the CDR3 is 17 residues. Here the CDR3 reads CASSHASGTRGYYEQYF. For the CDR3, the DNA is TGCGCCAGCAGCCATGCCTCCGGGACTAGGGGGTACTACGAGCAGTACTTC.

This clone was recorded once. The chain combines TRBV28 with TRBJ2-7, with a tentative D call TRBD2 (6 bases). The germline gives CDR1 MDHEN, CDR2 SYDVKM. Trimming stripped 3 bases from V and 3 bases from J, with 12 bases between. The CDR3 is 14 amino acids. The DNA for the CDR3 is TGTGCCAGCAGTTTCTCTGGGGGGATCTACGAGCAGTACTTC. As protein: CASSFSGGIYEQYF.

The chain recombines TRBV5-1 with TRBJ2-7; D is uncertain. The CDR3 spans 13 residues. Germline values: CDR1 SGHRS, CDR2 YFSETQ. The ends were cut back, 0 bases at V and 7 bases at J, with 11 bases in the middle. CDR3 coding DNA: TGCGCCAGCAGCTTGGGTGACACCGTTGAGCAGTACTTC. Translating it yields CASSLGDTVEQYF.

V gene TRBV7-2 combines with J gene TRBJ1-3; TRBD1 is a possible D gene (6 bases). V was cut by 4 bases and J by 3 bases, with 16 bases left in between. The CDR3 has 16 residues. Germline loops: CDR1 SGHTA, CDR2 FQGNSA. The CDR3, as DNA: TGTGCCAGCAGCTCACAGGCGGGGGCTGGTGGAAACACCATATATTTT. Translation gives CASSSQAGAGGNTIYF.

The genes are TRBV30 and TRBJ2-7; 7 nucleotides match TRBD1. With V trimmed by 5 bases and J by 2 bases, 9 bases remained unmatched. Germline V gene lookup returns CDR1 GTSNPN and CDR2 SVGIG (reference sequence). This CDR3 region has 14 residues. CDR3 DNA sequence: TGTGCCTGGGAGGGGGACAGAACAGCCTACGAGCAGTACTTC. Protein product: CAWEGDRTAYEQYF.

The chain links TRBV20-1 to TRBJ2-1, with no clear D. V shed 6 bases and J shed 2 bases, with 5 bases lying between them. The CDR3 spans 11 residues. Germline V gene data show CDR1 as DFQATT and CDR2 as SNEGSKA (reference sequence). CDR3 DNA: TGCAGTGCCTACGCCTACAATGAGCAGTTCTTC. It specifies CSAYAYNEQFF.

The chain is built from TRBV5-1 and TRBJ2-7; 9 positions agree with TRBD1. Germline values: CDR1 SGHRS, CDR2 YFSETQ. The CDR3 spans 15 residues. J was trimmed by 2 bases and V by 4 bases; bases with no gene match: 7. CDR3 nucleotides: TGCGCCAGCAGCGGAGGGACAGGGTTCCCCTACGAGCAGTACTTC. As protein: CASSGGTGFPYEQYF.